This T cell receptor (beta chain) was captured by sequencing in a study of Graves' ophthalmopathy and Graves' hyperthyroidism. Overall study context: Ahead of any treatment, peripheral blood was obtained at the initial diagnosis.

RNA transcripts yielded amplified TCR beta CDR3 regions. First-round RT-PCR employed HTBI primers, with a second-round multiplex PCR after it. One entry per CDR3 protein, called by TCRdb with MiXCR from the multiplex PCR reads. The table includes under 400,000 distinct CDR3 sequences, 15% to 20% detected once. The starting material, 8 to 10 ml of fresh peripheral blood, provided the PBMCs. V gave up 7 bases and J gave up 4 bases, with 16 bases separating them. Germline CDR1 is LNHDA and CDR2 is SQIVND (reference sequence). CDR3 length: 14 amino acids. The chain combines TRBV19 with TRBJ1-2, with a tentative D call TRBD1 (5 bases). The sequencing input was peripheral blood. The TCR originated in an adult man with Graves' ophthalmopathy. The CDR3 DNA reads TGTGCCAGTACCATGACAGAACCCTTCTATGGCTACACCTTC. It specifies CASTMTEPFYGYTF.